A single T cell receptor beta chain is shown here with its context. Its matching antigen is unknown. TCRdb's table, derived via immunoSEQ multiplex PCR, lists solely in-frame clones and lacks some. The repertoire includes tens of thousands of clones, approximately 90% of them detected once, and 0.34% sits in the top ten. The data originate from a study of Tregs in tolerant kidney transplant recipients. Broader study findings: Nucleotide sequences could not be compared across some patients' samples due to primer changes.

Trimming pared 2 bases from V and 0 bases from J, leaving 12 bases between. Germline assignment: CDR1 SGHAT and CDR2 FQDESV (reference sequence). This CDR3 region has 16 residues. Regulatory T cells were sorted from thawed PBMCs rested overnight at 37°C with approximately 190 IU/ml IL-2. The source is a human donor who received a combined kidney and bone marrow transplant. The sample was Tregs from blood, taken before the transplant. V usage is TRBV11-1 and J usage is TRBJ2-3; tentative D call: TRBD1 (5 bases). CDR3 DNA sequence: TGTGCCAGCAGCTTAATGGGGCTTCCTAGCACAGATACGCAGTATTTT. Translating gives CASSLMGLPSTDTQYF.